The 15 T cell receptor beta chains reported below all come from one sample, sequenced in a study of blood T cells in healthy people across ages. A J-beta primer mix and a sample-barcoded 5' primer were used in a second PCR of roughly 6 to 11 cycles. In TCRdb, the 5' RACE reads were re-called with MiXCR into one record per CDR3 protein. The data contain some 700,000 distinct CDR3 sequences, 22% of them singletons. Sample: blood. Every receptor here comes from a man aged 70 or older in good health.

The chain combines TRBV6-5 with TRBJ2-5; possible D gene TRBD1, 5 bases. CDR1 MNHEY and CDR2 SVGAGI come from the germline V gene. V shed 7 bases and J shed 1 base, with 16 bases lying between them. The CDR3 has 15 amino acids. The CDR3 DNA sequence: TGTGCCAGCAATTCCCTGACAGAGTTCCAAGAGACCCAGTACTTC. Its translation: CASNSLTEFQETQYF.

The chain recombines TRBV7-8 with TRBJ2-5; D is unclear. This CDR3 comprises 12 residues. V gave up 7 bases and J gave up 5 bases, with 11 bases separating them. Germline-derived CDR1 and CDR2 are SGHVS and FQNEAQ. The CDR3 region has the DNA TGTGCCAGCACAGACCGTCCGGAGACCCAGTACTTC. Encoded protein: CASTDRPETQYF.

This clonotype was picked up a small number of times. The J gene is TRBJ2-1, the V gene TRBV11-2, with TRBD2 matching over 8 bases. Trimming cost V 2 bases and J 10 bases; bases outside gene matches: 19. Germline values: CDR1 SGHAT, CDR2 FQNNGV. The CDR3 is 18 amino acids. The CDR3 nucleotides read TGTGCCAGCAGCTTAATCAGCGGGGGCCCCCCGTTCGCTTCGGAGCAGTTCTTC. Residues: CASSLISGGPPFASEQFF.

This clonotype was picked up a small number of times. This chain uses TRBV12-3 or TRBV12-4 with TRBJ1-2; TRBD1 might be the D (5 bases). The V end lost 4 bases, the J end lost 5 bases, and 14 bases lay between the germline ends. The CDR3 runs to 14 residues. CDR3: CASSWGGRPYGYTF. The CDR3 bases are TGTGCCAGCAGTTGGGGCGGCAGACCTTATGGCTACACCTTC.

This clonotype turned up a few times. The chain employs TRBV12-3 or TRBV12-4 and TRBJ2-7; TRBD1 matches at 8 bases. The J segment lost 4 bases and the V segment lost 6 bases, leaving 11 bases of the junction unmatched. The CDR3 covers 15 residues. CDR3 loop: CASSPGQVSRYEQYF. As DNA, the CDR3 is TGTGCCAGCAGCCCGGGACAGGTATCCAGATACGAGCAGTACTTC.

J is TRBJ2-7 and V is TRBV28; TRBD1 aligns across 10 bases. The germline gives CDR1 MDHEN, CDR2 SYDVKM. Trimming at V came to 3 bases and at J to 2 bases, leaving 7 bases not matched to a gene. CDR3 length equals 16 residues. Here the CDR3 reads CASSFLGTGAPYEQYF. The CDR3, as DNA: TGTGCCAGCAGTTTCCTCGGGACAGGGGCCCCCTACGAGCAGTACTTC.

This chain connects TRBV6-1 to TRBJ2-7; D gene uncertain. With 2 bases removed from V and 3 bases from J, the gap between germline ends came to 11 bases. The CDR3 covers 14 residues. The germline V gene encodes CDR1 MNHNS and CDR2 SASEGT. In DNA form, the CDR3 reads TGTGCCAGCAGTGAACTATTAGAGTTCTACGAGCAGTACTTC. Its translation is CASSELLEFYEQYF.

This clonotype showed up just a few times. The rearrangement links TRBV6-1 to TRBJ2-3; possibly TRBD1 for D (6 bases). Germline V gene sequence: CDR1 MNHNS, CDR2 SASEGT. V was clipped by 0 bases and J by 5 bases, with 9 bases between them. The CDR3 consists of 14 residues. CDR3 protein: CASSEAGGLDTQYF. CDR3 nucleotide sequence: TGTGCCAGCAGTGAAGCAGGGGGTCTAGATACGCAGTATTTT.

CDR3 loop: CASSLSGTGKAKHEQYF. The CDR3 DNA reads as TGCGCCAGCAGCCTCTCCGGGACAGGCAAGGCGAAACACGAGCAGTACTTC. V is TRBV5-1 and J is TRBJ2-7; 8 bases are shared with TRBD1. In germline, CDR1 is SGHRS, CDR2 YFSETQ. V gave up 4 bases and J gave up 5 bases; unmatched junction bases: 17. The CDR3 covers 17 residues.

The chain couples TRBV20-1 to TRBJ2-5; the match to TRBD2 covers 11 bases. The CDR3 is 14 amino acids. Trimming took 2 bases from V and 3 from J; bases not matched to a gene: 2. From germline, CDR1 is DFQATT and CDR2 SNEGSKA (reference sequence). The CDR3 here is CSARPGLAEETQYF. As DNA, the CDR3 is TGCAGTGCTAGACCGGGACTAGCGGAAGAGACCCAGTACTTC.

This clonotype was found a few times. The gene calls are TRBV20-1 and TRBJ1-1; D remains ambiguous. The CDR3 is 13 residues long. Germline CDR1 is DFQATT and CDR2 is SNEGSKA (reference sequence). Trimming shortened V by 7 bases and J by 0 bases, and 12 bases separated the two germline ends. Written as DNA, the CDR3 is TGCAGTGAGCACAGAGAACTGAACACTGAAGCTTTCTTT. Its translation is CSEHRELNTEAFF.

This clonotype has more than one count but fewer than ten. The rearrangement links TRBV27 to TRBJ2-1; 8 bases match TRBD1. J was trimmed by 5 bases and V by 3 bases; bases with no gene match: 9. The CDR3 totals 16 residues. Germline V gene data show CDR1 as MNHEY and CDR2 as SMNVEV (reference sequence). The CDR3, as DNA: TGTGCCAGCAGTTTTAGGAGGACAGGGCTGGACAATGAGCAGTTCTTC. Amino acids: CASSFRRTGLDNEQFF.

A few counts support this clonotype. The chain combines TRBV6-2 or TRBV6-3 with TRBJ2-3; D not resolved. The V gene's germline CDR1 is MNHEY and CDR2 SVGEGT. V lost 6 bases and J lost 10, with 11 bases in between. This CDR3 has 11 residues. The CDR3 loop reads CASRDLGSQYF. The CDR3 DNA reads as TGTGCCAGCAGAGATCTGGGGTCGCAGTATTTT.

The rearrangement links TRBV5-1 to TRBJ1-5, with D possibly matching TRBD1 (5 bases). V lost 3 bases and J lost 3, with 7 bases in between. The germline CDR1 and CDR2 sequences are SGHRS and YFSETQ. This CDR3 region has 13 residues. Here the CDR3 DNA reads TGCGCCAGCAGCTGGGGCCTCAATCAGCCCCAGCATTTT. Its translation is CASSWGLNQPQHF. The full variable domain, with the rest looked up from reference TRBV5-1 and TRBJ1-5, is KAGVTQTPRYLIKTRGQQVTLSCSPISGHRSVSWYQQTPGQGLQFLFEYFSETQRNKGNFPGRFSGRQFSNSRSEMNVSTLELGDSALYLCASSWGLNQPQHFGDGTRLSIL.

In its sample, this clonotype was seen a few times. V usage is TRBV2 and J usage is TRBJ1-5, with 7 bases lining up with TRBD1. This CDR3 has 15 residues. V lost 2 bases and J lost 3; bases outside the gene matches: 4. Germline lookup yields CDR1 SNHLY and CDR2 FYNNEI. CDR3 sequence: CASSERGLFNQPQHF. In DNA, the CDR3 is TGTGCCAGCAGTGAAAGGGGGCTCTTCAATCAGCCCCAGCATTTT. The variable domain in full, completed from reference TRBV2 and TRBJ1-5, reads EPEVTQTPSHQVTQMGQEVILRCVPISNHLYFYWYRQILGQKVEFLVSFYNNEISEKSEIFDDQFSVERPDGSNFTLKIRSTKLEDSAMYFCASSERGLFNQPQHFGDGTRLSIL.